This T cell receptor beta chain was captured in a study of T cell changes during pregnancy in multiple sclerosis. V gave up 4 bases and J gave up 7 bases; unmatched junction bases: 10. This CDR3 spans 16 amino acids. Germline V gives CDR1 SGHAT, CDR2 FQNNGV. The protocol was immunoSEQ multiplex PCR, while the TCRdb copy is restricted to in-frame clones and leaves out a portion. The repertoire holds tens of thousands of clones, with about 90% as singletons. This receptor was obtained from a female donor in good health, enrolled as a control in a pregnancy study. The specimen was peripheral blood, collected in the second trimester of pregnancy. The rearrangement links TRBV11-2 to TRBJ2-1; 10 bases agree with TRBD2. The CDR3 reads CASSSSRQRGGNEQFF. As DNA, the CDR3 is TGTGCCAGCAGCTCGTCCCGACAGCGGGGGGGAAATGAGCAGTTCTTC.